These 8 T cell receptor beta chains were all obtained from the same sample, sequenced in a study of cytomegalovirus exposure and HLA in healthy donors. A multiplex PCR was run with 60 Vbeta primers and 13 Jbeta primers. Produced via immunoSEQ multiplex PCR; TCRdb's table is partial and in-frame only. The table shows 100,000 or so clones, with roughly three quarters occurring only once. The source material was PBMCs. The receptor set was obtained from a man aged 30 to 45 in good health and CMV-seronegative.

This clone was recorded only once. The V and J genes are TRBV4-3 and TRBJ1-1, with D perhaps TRBD1 (6 bases). This CDR3 has 14 amino acids. The V end was cut by 5 bases, the J end by 5 bases, with 15 bases between. The V gene's germline CDR1 is LGHNA and CDR2 YSLEER. The CDR3 bases are TGCGCCAGCAGCGACAGGAACTGGGGAACTGAAGCTTTCTTT. This sequence encodes CASSDRNWGTEAFF.

A single count supports this clone. This sequence joins TRBV7-2 and TRBJ1-1, with TRBD1 matching over 7 bases. The V segment lost 5 bases and the J segment 5 bases; nucleotides outside the gene matches: 14. From germline, CDR1 is SGHTA and CDR2 FQGNSA. The CDR3 is 16 residues long. As DNA, the CDR3 is TGTGCCAGCAGCAAAACCTTGACAGGGCTAAATACTGAAGCTTTCTTT. It yields the protein CASSKTLTGLNTEAFF.

The chain couples TRBV9 to TRBJ1-2; the match to TRBD1 covers 8 bases. The germline CDR1 and CDR2 sequences are SGDLS and YYNGEE. Unmatched junction bases numbered 12, after V lost 0 bases and J lost 5 bases. This CDR3 contains 17 residues. The CDR3 spells CASSVGWSGTGNYGYTF. The DNA for the CDR3 is TGTGCCAGCAGCGTAGGGTGGTCGGGGACAGGTAATTATGGCTACACCTTC.

In the case of this clone: One end of the junction fails to match germline, which may point to a read error. CDR3 protein: CASRLGQPHEAFF. The CDR3 DNA follows: TGTGCCAGCAGGTTAGGACAACCACATGAAGCTTTCTTT. The V gene is TRBV7-2, the J gene TRBJ1-1; D may be TRBD1 (5 bases). There are 13 residues in the CDR3. Per the germline V gene, CDR1 is SGHTA and CDR2 is FQGNSA.

This clone was seen a few times. CDR3 region: CASSSTDIAGNTIYF. DNA of the CDR3: TGTGCCAGCAGCTCTACCGACATCGCTGGAAACACCATATATTTT. The chain employs TRBV7-2 and TRBJ1-3; no reliable D call. The V gene lost 4 bases and the J gene lost 2 bases, with 12 bases spanning the gap. This CDR3 has 15 residues. In germline, CDR1 is SGHTA, CDR2 FQGNSA.

This clone was seen only a few times. This chain connects TRBV2 to TRBJ2-1; 9 bases are shared with TRBD2. V trimming: 7 bases; J trimming: 4 bases; junction bases outside the gene matches: 11. Looked up from germline, CDR1 is SNHLY and CDR2 is FYNNEI. The CDR3 runs to 16 residues. This CDR3 is CASNGAGLAGYNEQFF. As DNA, the CDR3 is TGTGCCAGCAATGGGGCTGGGCTAGCGGGATACAATGAGCAGTTCTTC.

The chain recombines TRBV7-9 with TRBJ2-1; D may be TRBD2 (5 bases). The CDR3 length is 12 residues. Germline CDR1 and CDR2: SEHNR and FQNEAQ (reference sequence). Trimming stripped 5 bases from V and 7 bases from J, with 9 bases between. CDR3 in amino acids: CASSLSGNEQFF. For the CDR3, the DNA is TGTGCCAGCAGCCTCAGCGGTAATGAGCAGTTCTTC.

The V call is TRBV5-1, the J call TRBJ1-1, with TRBD1 identical over 7 bases. Trimming took 5 bases from V and 1 from J; bases not matched to a gene: 8. This CDR3 contains 15 residues. Germline V CDR1 and CDR2: SGHRS, YFSETQ. The CDR3 nucleotides read TGCGCCAGCAGAAAAGCCGGGACAGAGAACACTGAAGCTTTCTTT. It codes for CASRKAGTENTEAFF.